This T cell receptor (beta chain) stems from a study of blood T cell repertoires in COVID-19. As for the study in general: The origin of the acute and convalescent COVID-19 samples was the United States, Italy and Spain. The analysed material was cDNA or gDNA that came from T cells, B-cell-depleted T cells, or PBMCs.

Per the authors' pipeline: Amplification of reference gene primers was used by the study to estimate nucleated cell counts. TCRdb's copy holds only in-frame clones and misses some; the assay was immunoSEQ multiplex PCR. V and J calls and clone size are those listed in that table; D and trimming were worked out from the DNA. The sample includes about 140,000 clones, around nine tenths of them seen just once. This clone appeared a single time. The J segment lost 2 bases and the V segment lost 6 bases, leaving 5 bases of the junction unmatched. CDR1 and CDR2 from the germline V gene are PRHDT and FYEKMQ (reference sequence). The CDR3 has 14 amino acids.

Specimen: peripheral blood. The chain joins TRBV13 to TRBJ1-2, with 8 bases lining up with TRBD1. The clonotype originates from a man between 45 and 60 years old with active or convalescent COVID-19. CDR3 DNA sequence: TGTGCCAGCAGGAGGACAGGGAACAACTATGGCTACACCTTC. This gives the protein CASRRTGNNYGYTF.